Here is one T cell receptor beta chain with its context. What it recognizes is unknown. The CDR3 extends 3 residues past the end of the read, so its final part is completed from the germline J gene. The assay was immunoSEQ multiplex PCR, and TCRdb's table has in-frame clones only and misses some. The repertoire consists of about 39,000 clones, none detected only once. This entry comes from a study of T cell clonality in common variable immunodeficiency. Study-wide results and limits: What drives increased CVID clonality needs T cell subpopulation sequencing. In common variable immunodeficiency, TCR beta chains reportedly carried fewer deletions and N-nucleotide insertions.

The CDR3 has 15 amino acids. Germline V CDR1 and CDR2: SGHTA, FQGNSA. J lost 5 bases, V lost 3 bases, and 7 bases had no gene match. This receptor was identified in a person aged 18 to 75 in good health. The V call is TRBV7-2, the J call TRBJ2-5, with TRBD2 matching 9 bases. Sequencing was done on a sample of peripheral blood mononuclear cells. The CDR3 bases that were read are TGTGCCAGCAGCTTCTGGCGGGAGGGCCTGGAGACC. This codes for CASSFWREGLET. The complete CDR3 sequence is CASSFWREGLETQYF.